These 20 T cell receptor beta chains were all obtained from the same sample, sequenced in a study of T cell repertoires in cytomegalovirus infection. TCRdb re-called the reads through MiXCR, storing one row per CDR3 protein. The sample holds 55,000 to 85,000 distinct CDR3 sequences, 20% seen once. The antigens for these receptors are not known. Sequencing was performed on CD8+ T cells from cultured PBMCs, taken from culture after CMV antigen stimulation. All receptors come from a human donor in good health (CMV status not recorded). Some clones in this sample may be carry-over from other donors' samples.

This clonotype showed up just a few times. The chain links TRBV5-1 to TRBJ2-7; 9 bases agree with TRBD1. The CDR3 sequence is 14 residues long. The junction had 7 bases not matched to a gene; V was cut back by 4 bases and J by 5 bases. The germline gives CDR1 SGHRS, CDR2 YFSETQ. CDR3 sequence: CASSTSGTGNEQYF. CDR3 sequence (DNA): TGCGCCAGCAGCACCTCCGGGACAGGGAACGAGCAGTACTTC.

This clonotype was detected only a few times. This sequence joins TRBV11-1 and TRBJ1-1; TRBD1 might be the D (5 bases). The CDR3 runs 14 residues. Trimming stripped 6 bases from V and 3 bases from J, with 14 bases between. Germline CDR1 and CDR2: SGHAT and FQDESV (reference sequence). CDR3 nucleotide sequence: TGTGCCAGCAGTTTGGCGGCAGGGTACACTGAAGCTTTCTTT. It translates to CASSLAAGYTEAFF.

This clonotype showed up just a few times. The rearrangement joins TRBV9 to TRBJ1-2; D is perhaps TRBD1 (6 bases). Trimming pared 5 bases from V and 6 bases from J, leaving 14 bases between. CDR3 size: 13 residues. CDR1 and CDR2 from the germline V gene are SGDLS and YYNGEE. This CDR3 reads CASSGQRKDGYTF. CDR3 nucleotide sequence: TGTGCCAGCAGTGGACAGCGGAAAGATGGCTACACCTTC.

On this clonotype itself: An end of the junction does not agree with germline; a read error may underlie this. The chain is built from TRBV4-1 and TRBJ1-6, with D unclear. The CDR3 contains 15 residues. The germline gives CDR1 MGHRA, CDR2 YSYEKL. The CDR3 DNA is TGTGCCAGCAGCCAAGATTATCCAGAGAATTCACCCCTCCACTTT. It yields the protein CASSQDYPENSPLHF.

Concerning this clonotype itself: The junction shows a germline mismatch at one end, possibly a read error. The gene calls are TRBV11-2 and TRBJ2-4, with 10 bases that match TRBD2. Germline V lookup: CDR1 SGHAT, CDR2 FQNNGV. The CDR3 spans 20 residues. The CDR3 DNA follows: TGTGCCAGCAGCTTAGATCCCTGGACTCAAGCGGGGGGGCACGGAAACAGTCAGTACTTC. It yields the protein CASSLDPWTQAGGHGNSQYF.

J is TRBJ2-5 and V is TRBV27; D unresolved. The V gene lost 4 bases and the J gene lost 1 base, with 7 bases spanning the gap. This CDR3 has 13 residues. CDR1 and CDR2 (germline): MNHEY, SMNVEV (reference sequence). CDR3 protein: CASSSSSQETQYF. Here the CDR3 DNA reads TGTGCCAGCAGTTCATCGAGCCAAGAGACCCAGTACTTC.

This clonotype was seen at least ten times. The chain links TRBV7-2 to TRBJ1-2; 8 bases map to TRBD1. This CDR3 is built from 14 residues. J lost 4 bases, V lost 5 bases, and 6 bases had no gene match. Germline lookup yields CDR1 SGHTA and CDR2 FQGNSA. For the CDR3, the DNA is TGTGCCAGCAGCCCCGCCGGGACAGGCTATGGCTACACCTTC. Its protein product is CASSPAGTGYGYTF.

The chain is built from TRBV6-5 and TRBJ2-7; 8 bases are shared with TRBD2. The V and J ends lost 2 bases and 3 bases, in that order; junction bases with no gene match: 6. This CDR3 region has 15 residues. Germline loops: CDR1 MNHEY, CDR2 SVGAGI. Written as DNA, the CDR3 is TGTGCCAGCAGTTACGGCAAGCGGGGGAGCTACGAGCAGTACTTC. Protein product: CASSYGKRGSYEQYF.

This clonotype has a handful of counts. J is TRBJ2-7 and V is TRBV5-5; 10 bases line up with TRBD1. The V segment lost 4 bases and the J segment 3 bases; nucleotides outside the gene matches: 7. The CDR3 sequence is 15 residues long. Germline CDR1 reads SGHKS; CDR2 reads YYEKEE (reference sequence). The CDR3 reads CASSNGTGDFYEQYF. CDR3 in DNA: TGTGCCAGCAGCAACGGGACAGGGGACTTCTACGAGCAGTACTTC.

This clonotype was detected a few times. The chain combines TRBV7-3 with TRBJ2-3; TRBD2 agrees at 8 bases. This CDR3 contains 15 residues. Germline CDR1 SGHTA, CDR2 FQGTGA. Losses at the gene ends were 5 bases for V and 2 bases for J; bases not matched to a gene: 6. For the CDR3, the DNA is TGTGCCAGCAGCCCAGAAGCGGGGGCCACAGATACGCAGTATTTT. Its translation: CASSPEAGATDTQYF. Full variable domain (outside the CDR3, taken from reference TRBV7-3 and TRBJ2-3): GAGVSQTPSNKVTEKGKYVELRCDPISGHTALYWYRQSLGQGPEFLIYFQGTGAADDSGLPNDRFFAVRPEGSVSTLKIQRTERGDSAVYLCASSPEAGATDTQYFGPGTRLTVL.

This clonotype was picked up one time. CDR3 residues: CASMSRDGGISTQYF. Here the CDR3 DNA reads TGTGCCAGCATGTCGAGGGACGGAGGCATATCTACGCAGTATTTT. This chain uses TRBV6-1 with TRBJ2-3; either TRBD1 or TRBD2 may fit D (5 bases each). This CDR3 spans 15 amino acids. The V gene lost 7 bases and the J gene lost 8 bases, with 22 bases spanning the gap. CDR1 MNHNS and CDR2 SASEGT come from the germline V gene.

The V call is TRBV28, the J call TRBJ2-1; D call uncertain. The CDR3 loop spans 13 amino acids. CDR1 is MDHEN, CDR2 SYDVKM, per germline. Trimming pared 5 bases from V and 5 bases from J, leaving 10 bases between. The chain's CDR3 is CASSPRRNNEQFF. As DNA, the CDR3 is TGTGCCAGCAGTCCCCGACGAAACAATGAGCAGTTCTTC. Using reference TRBV28 and TRBJ2-1 for the parts outside the CDR3, the full variable domain is DVKVTQSSRYLVKRTGEKVFLECVQDMDHENMFWYRQDPGLGLRLIYFSYDVKMKEKGDIPEGYSVSREKKERFSLILESASTNQTSMYLCASSPRRNNEQFFGPGTRLTVL.

This chain connects TRBV9 to TRBJ1-6; no reliable D call. CDR3 length: 13 residues. V shed 3 bases and J shed 13 bases, with 14 bases lying between them. Germline CDR1 is SGDLS and CDR2 is YYNGEE. CDR3 coding DNA: TGTGCCAGCAGCGCGTTTCAGGTATCGCCCCTCCACTTT. It yields the protein CASSAFQVSPLHF.

The chain couples TRBV4-1 to TRBJ1-5; D gene uncertain. Trimming took off 0 bases at V and 2 bases at J, with 5 bases between the two ends. This CDR3 region has 14 residues. Germline assignment: CDR1 MGHRA and CDR2 YSYEKL. Here the CDR3 DNA reads TGCGCCAGCAGCCAAGAGAGGGGCAATCAGCCCCAGCATTTT. Its translation is CASSQERGNQPQHF.

The sample holds a few counts of this clonotype. The J gene is TRBJ2-7, the V gene TRBV7-9; D gene ambiguous. Germline V gives CDR1 SEHNR, CDR2 FQNEAQ (reference sequence). Between the trimmed V and J ends, which lost 5 bases and 5 bases, there was a span of 13 bases. This CDR3 is built from 13 residues. CDR3 nucleotide sequence: TGTGCCAGCAGCCCCCCCCATTTCCACGAGCAGTACTTC. This encodes CASSPPHFHEQYF.

This clonotype has ten or more counts. The genes are TRBV7-8 and TRBJ2-5; 10 bases match TRBD2. V trimming: 0 bases; J trimming: 2 bases; junction bases outside the gene matches: 6. This CDR3 region has 17 residues. Germline lookup yields CDR1 SGHVS and CDR2 FQNEAQ. The CDR3 DNA reads as TGTGCCAGCAGCTTAGCGGAACAGCGGGGGGGGCAAGAGACCCAGTACTTC. Its protein is CASSLAEQRGGQETQYF.

This clonotype was detected only a few times. The chain has TRBV4-1 and TRBJ2-1, with a weak D call TRBD1 (6 bases). There are 15 residues in the CDR3. CDR1 and CDR2 (germline): MGHRA, YSYEKL. V was trimmed by 0 bases and J by 8 bases, leaving 14 bases between them. Here the CDR3 DNA reads TGCGCCAGCAGCCAAGAGAGGACAGACAACCATGAGCAGTTCTTC. As protein: CASSQERTDNHEQFF.

This clonotype occurred a few times. The chain links TRBV9 to TRBJ2-2; unclear D gene. With 0 bases removed from V and 5 bases from J, the gap between germline ends came to 5 bases. CDR1 SGDLS and CDR2 YYNGEE come from the germline V gene. CDR3 size: 13 residues. Here the CDR3 DNA reads TGTGCCAGCAGCGTAGTGACTACCGGGGAGCTGTTTTTT. Translating it yields CASSVVTTGELFF.

This rearrangement joins TRBV6-5 to TRBJ1-1; D perhaps matches TRBD1 (5 bases). From germline, CDR1 is MNHEY and CDR2 SVGAGI. The V end was cut by 0 bases, the J end by 3 bases, with 14 bases between. This CDR3 spans 16 amino acids. This chain's CDR3 is CASSYSRGQGDTEAFF. The CDR3 nucleotides read TGTGCCAGCAGTTACTCGAGAGGTCAGGGTGACACTGAAGCTTTCTTT.

J is TRBJ2-1 and V is TRBV12-5, with 14 bases that match TRBD2. J was trimmed by 9 bases and V by 1 base; bases with no gene match: 2. The CDR3 covers 15 residues. Germline-derived CDR1 and CDR2 are LGHNT and FRNRAP. Here the CDR3 reads CASGLGLAGGLEQFF. In nucleotides, the CDR3 is TGTGCTAGTGGTTTGGGACTAGCGGGGGGGCTTGAGCAGTTCTTC.